This T cell receptor beta chain was obtained from a study of blood T cells in healthy people across ages. A J-beta primer mix and a sample-barcoded 5' primer were used in a second PCR of roughly 7 to 12 cycles. TCRdb re-analysed the 5' RACE reads in MiXCR, keeping a single row per CDR3 protein. The sample holds approximately 900,000 distinct CDR3 sequences, around 48% seen once. Peripheral blood, roughly 9.1 milliliters per donor, was collected. This clonotype was observed a few times. The clonotype comes from a man between 25 and 39 years old in good health. Specimen: blood.

Here the CDR3 DNA reads TGTGCCAGCAGCTTAGAAACTCCGGGGGGAGGTGGCTACACCTTC. Translation gives CASSLETPGGGGYTF. V usage is TRBV7-6 and J usage is TRBJ1-2; tentative D call: TRBD1 (5 bases). Trimming left V 1 base short and J 7 bases short, with 16 bases between. This CDR3 comprises 15 residues. From germline, CDR1 is SGHVS and CDR2 FNYEAQ.